The 7 T cell receptor beta chains reported below all come from one sample, sequenced in a study of blood T cells in healthy people across ages. With a J-beta primer mix and a sample-barcoded 5' primer, a second PCR ran roughly 6 to 11 cycles. MiXCR, applied by TCRdb to the 5' RACE reads, yields one record per CDR3 protein. The sample yields fewer than 1 million distinct CDR3 sequences, about 42% seen once. The specimen sequenced was blood. Receptor source: a man in his fifties or sixties in good health.

As to this clonotype: At one end the junction does not follow the germline gene, possibly because of a read error. V usage is TRBV30 and J usage is TRBJ1-2; TRBD1 matches at 7 bases. Germline lookup yields CDR1 GTSNPN and CDR2 SVGIG (reference sequence). The CDR3 extends over 13 amino acids. The CDR3 region is CAWDRTGDYVYTF. The CDR3 region has the DNA TGTGCCTGGGATCGGACAGGAGACTATGTCTACACCTTC.

There are a few counts of this clonotype. The J gene is TRBJ2-2, the V gene TRBV6-2 or TRBV6-3; D is unclear. V lost 6 bases, J lost 8 bases, and 19 bases lay in between. Germline V gives CDR1 MNHEY, CDR2 SVGEGT. The length of the CDR3 is 15 residues. This CDR3 is CASSIGSDVSGELFF. The CDR3 region has the DNA TGTGCCAGCAGCATAGGGTCAGACGTTAGTGGGGAGCTGTTTTTT.

As concerns this clonotype: A read error may explain this, as a much larger clone is one base away. The J gene is TRBJ2-5, the V gene TRBV29-1, with 12 bases identical to TRBD2. The tail of the sequence fits TRBJ2-1 better, so the J call may be wrong. Germline V CDR1 and CDR2: SQVTM, ANQGSEA. The CDR3 sequence is 16 residues long. The CDR3 spells CSVEDRGLAGQETQFF. The CDR3 DNA reads as TGCAGCGTTGAAGACAGAGGACTAGCGGGGCAAGAGACCCAGTTCTTC.

This rearrangement joins TRBV6-1 to TRBJ2-3, with D possibly being TRBD1 or TRBD2 (5 bases each). The CDR3 covers 15 residues. The V end was cut by 3 bases, the J end by 4 bases, with 14 bases between. The germline V gene has CDR1 MNHNS and CDR2 SASEGT. The CDR3 region is CASSDPGAKADTQYF. CDR3 nucleotides: TGTGCCAGCAGTGATCCCGGGGCAAAGGCAGATACGCAGTATTTT.

The V and J genes are TRBV4-1 and TRBJ2-5; 10 nucleotides match TRBD2. This CDR3 region has 16 residues. With V trimmed by 1 base and J by 4 bases, 6 bases remained unmatched. Per the germline V gene, CDR1 is MGHRA and CDR2 is YSYEKL. In nucleotides, the CDR3 is TGCGCCAGCAGCCAAGTGGTAGCGGGGGGCCCAGAGACCCAGTACTTC. It encodes CASSQVVAGGPETQYF.

The chain is built from TRBV18 and TRBJ2-1; no clear D gene. V was shortened by 2 bases and J by 2 bases, with 13 bases between the two germline ends. Germline V gene data show CDR1 as KGHSH and CDR2 as LQKENI. This CDR3 is built from 16 residues. CDR3 DNA sequence: TGTGCCAGCTCACCAGCAGCGAGACGAACCTACAATGAGCAGTTCTTC. This gives the protein CASSPAARRTYNEQFF.

This clonotype came up many times. The chain employs TRBV11-2 and TRBJ2-5, with a possible D match to TRBD2 (6 bases). The V and J ends lost 1 base and 5 bases respectively, with 14 bases between them. This CDR3 has 15 residues. Per germline, CDR1 SGHAT and CDR2 FQNNGV. This CDR3 reads CASSLVGLEGETQYF. The CDR3 DNA reads as TGTGCCAGCAGCTTAGTGGGACTGGAGGGGGAGACCCAGTACTTC.